The T cell receptor (beta chain) under discussion was sequenced for a study of T cell repertoires in cytomegalovirus infection. Details on this clonotype: What it recognizes is unknown.

General study findings and limits: The cumulative frequency of public TCR beta families identified carriers of CMV plus the relevant HLA.

One entry per CDR3 protein, called by TCRdb with MiXCR from the reads. The sample shows 680,000 or so distinct CDR3 sequences, 35% of them seen only once. This clonotype was obtained from a human donor in good health (CMV status not recorded). Some clones in this sample may be carry-over from other donors' samples. The source material was PBMCs.

CDR3 coding DNA: TGTGCCAGCAGCTTAGACAGGGTTACTGATTCACCCCTCCACTTT. Translating gives CASSLDRVTDSPLHF. The genes are TRBV7-3 and TRBJ1-6, with 7 bases matching TRBD1. The CDR3 has 15 amino acids. V lost 2 bases to trimming and J lost 8 bases; unmatched junction nucleotides: 6. CDR1 SGHTA and CDR2 FQGTGA come from the germline V gene. The whole variable domain, remainder taken from reference TRBV7-3 and TRBJ1-6, is GAGVSQTPSNKVTEKGKYVELRCDPISGHTALYWYRQSLGQGPEFLIYFQGTGAADDSGLPNDRFFAVRPEGSVSTLKIQRTERGDSAVYLCASSLDRVTDSPLHFGNGTRLTVT.